These 25 T cell receptor beta chains were sequenced from one sample in a study of T cell repertoires in cytomegalovirus infection. These TCRs are of unknown antigen specificity. TCRdb passed the reads through MiXCR, listing each CDR3 protein once. The table shows about 340,000 distinct CDR3 sequences, with 25% to 30% occurring only once. Here the sequenced sample was cultured PBMCs, taken from culture after CMV antigen stimulation. The source is a human donor in good health (CMV status not recorded). Some clones in this sample may be carry-over from other donors' samples.

This clonotype appeared a few times. The chain uses TRBV28 and TRBJ2-1; D is possibly TRBD1 (6 bases). V was shortened by 10 bases and J by 2 bases, with 15 bases between the two germline ends. This CDR3 spans 14 amino acids. The germline CDR1 and CDR2 sequences are MDHEN and SYDVKM. CDR3 nucleotide sequence: TGTGCCACAGACAGGACAGAGGCCTACAATGAGCAGTTCTTC. Its protein product is CATDRTEAYNEQFF.

A single count supports this clonotype. Sequence at one end of the junction differs from germline and may be a read error. This chain uses TRBV11-1 with TRBJ2-2; tentatively, D is TRBD1 or TRBD2 (6 bases each). This CDR3 has 16 residues. The V gene's germline CDR1 is SGHAT and CDR2 FQDESV (reference sequence). The CDR3 coding sequence is TGTGCCAACAGCTTACGTGCCGGGGGCGCATCTGGGGAGCTGTTTTTT. It specifies CANSLRAGGASGELFF.

This clonotype has just a few counts. The V and J genes are TRBV6-2 or TRBV6-3 and TRBJ1-1, with D perhaps matching TRBD1 (6 bases). V shed 8 bases and J shed 5 bases, with 15 bases lying between them. The germline gives CDR1 MNHEY, CDR2 SVGEGT. This CDR3 comprises 13 residues. The CDR3 DNA reads as TGTGCCAGCTACAACAGGGCGAGGACTGAAGCTTTCTTT. It specifies CASYNRARTEAFF.

The chain combines TRBV19 with TRBJ1-1; no firm D call. V was shortened by 6 bases and J by 7 bases, with 12 bases between the two germline ends. Germline V gene lookup returns CDR1 LNHDA and CDR2 SQIVND (reference sequence). The CDR3 runs to 12 residues. The CDR3 DNA reads TGTGCCAGTAGCAGCATAGGGTATGAAGCTTTCTTT. Protein product: CASSSIGYEAFF. The full variable domain, its missing parts supplied by reference TRBV19 and TRBJ1-1, is DGGITQSPKYLFRKEGQNVTLSCEQNLNHDAMYWYRQDPGQGLRLIYYSQIVNDFQKGDIAEGYSVSREKKESFPLTVTSAQKNPTAFYLCASSSIGYEAFFGQGTRLTVV.

The chain couples TRBV20-1 to TRBJ2-7, with 8 bases lining up with TRBD1. The CDR3 contains 13 residues. Trimming at V came to 3 bases and at J to 3 bases, leaving 4 bases not matched to a gene. Germline values: CDR1 DFQATT, CDR2 SNEGSKA (reference sequence). In DNA form, the CDR3 reads TGCAGTGCTAGGGCGGGACAGGTCTACGAGCAGTACTTC. This gives the protein CSARAGQVYEQYF.

The chain couples TRBV5-1 to TRBJ2-3; 7 bases agree with TRBD2. The germline V gene has CDR1 SGHRS and CDR2 YFSETQ. The CDR3 is 15 residues long. With 0 bases clipped from V and 2 bases from J, the junction kept 3 bases outside the gene matches. The CDR3 region has the DNA TGCGCCAGCAGCTTGGAAGCGGGGCCCACAGATACGCAGTATTTT. This codes for CASSLEAGPTDTQYF.

The V and J genes are TRBV15 and TRBJ2-1, with 13 bases identical to TRBD2. Germline-derived CDR1 and CDR2 are LNHNV and YYDKDF (reference sequence). The J segment lost 5 bases and the V segment lost 1 base, leaving 2 bases of the junction unmatched. The CDR3 covers 16 residues. The CDR3 is CATSRAGTSGDNEQFF. The CDR3 nucleotides are TGTGCCACCAGCAGAGCGGGGACTAGCGGGGACAATGAGCAGTTCTTC.

The table lists this clonotype with a few counts. The CDR3, as DNA: TGTGCCAGCAGCGTGGACAGGTCAAACTCCTACGAGCAGTACTTC. Translated: CASSVDRSNSYEQYF. This rearrangement joins TRBV7-8 to TRBJ2-7, with TRBD1 matching 7 bases. The CDR3 runs to 15 residues. CDR1 is SGHVS, CDR2 FQNEAQ, per germline. With 5 bases clipped from V and 0 bases from J, the junction kept 7 bases outside the gene matches.

The chain employs TRBV7-9 and TRBJ2-7, with a tentative D call TRBD1 (6 bases). V lost 4 bases, J lost 2 bases, and 18 bases lay in between. The CDR3 extends over 16 amino acids. The germline V gene has CDR1 SEHNR and CDR2 FQNEAQ (reference sequence). The CDR3 DNA follows: TGTGCCAGCAGCTCCAATTCAAACAGGGCCACCTACGAGCAGTACTTC. It specifies CASSSNSNRATYEQYF.

This clonotype was detected once. This rearrangement joins TRBV24-1 to TRBJ2-1; 11 nucleotides match TRBD2. Per the germline V gene, CDR1 is KGHDR and CDR2 is SFDVKD. The CDR3 consists of 17 residues. With V trimmed by 4 bases and J by 0 bases, 4 bases remained unmatched. The CDR3 here is CATSEPTSGSSYNEQFF. The CDR3 region has the DNA TGTGCCACCAGTGAACCCACTAGCGGGAGCTCCTACAATGAGCAGTTCTTC.

The sample holds a few counts of this clonotype. As DNA, the CDR3 is TGTGCCAGCAGTCCACGAGTGCGGGGGGTCTACAATGAGCAGTTCTTC. This gives the protein CASSPRVRGVYNEQFF. The gene calls are TRBV28 and TRBJ2-1; TRBD2 matches at 8 bases. V trimming: 5 bases; J trimming: 3 bases; junction bases outside the gene matches: 9. The CDR3 is 16 residues long. In germline, CDR1 is MDHEN, CDR2 SYDVKM.

V usage is TRBV20-1 and J usage is TRBJ2-3; 16 bases agree with TRBD2. The CDR3 is 18 amino acids. Trimming at V came to 0 bases and at J to 8 bases, leaving 11 bases not matched to a gene. Germline CDR1 is DFQATT and CDR2 is SNEGSKA (reference sequence). This chain's CDR3 is CSARDGTSGGAVRATQYF. The CDR3 bases are TGCAGTGCTAGAGATGGGACTAGCGGGGGGGCGGTCCGGGCTACGCAGTATTTT.

The genes are TRBV19 and TRBJ2-7, with D tentatively TRBD1 (6 bases). The germline gives CDR1 LNHDA, CDR2 SQIVND (reference sequence). V lost 3 bases and J lost 7, with 7 bases in between. The CDR3 is made up of 11 amino acids. The DNA of the CDR3 is TGTGCCAGTAGTATGACAGGAGAGCAGTACTTC. It specifies CASSMTGEQYF.

The V gene is TRBV5-5, the J gene TRBJ1-1, with D perhaps matching TRBD1 (5 bases). Germline-derived CDR1 and CDR2 are SGHKS and YYEKEE (reference sequence). V was shortened by 5 bases and J by 4 bases, with 15 bases between the two germline ends. The CDR3 is 14 amino acids. The CDR3 region has the DNA TGTGCCAGCAGTTCCCAGGGAGGTACCACTGAAGCTTTCTTT. This translates into CASSSQGGTTEAFF. Full variable domain (outside the CDR3, taken from reference TRBV5-5 and TRBJ1-1): DAGVTQSPTHLIKTRGQQVTLRCSPISGHKSVSWYQQVLGQGPQFIFQYYEKEERGRGNFPDRFSARQFPNYSSELNVNALLLGDSALYLCASSSQGGTTEAFFGQGTRLTVV.

This clonotype was picked up a small number of times. The chain links TRBV10-3 to TRBJ1-1, with a possible D match to TRBD1 (5 bases). Germline CDR1 and CDR2: ENHRY and SYGVKD. Trimming removed 1 base at V and 4 bases at J, with 13 bases between. The CDR3 is 15 amino acids. The CDR3 protein is CAISEFQGRGTEAFF. As DNA, the CDR3 is TGTGCCATCAGTGAGTTTCAGGGTAGGGGCACTGAAGCTTTCTTT.

This clonotype was observed a handful of times. V is TRBV12-5 and J is TRBJ2-7; 13 bases fit TRBD2. Losses at the gene ends were 1 base for V and 3 bases for J; bases not matched to a gene: 3. Germline V lookup: CDR1 LGHNT, CDR2 FRNRAP. CDR3 length: 16 residues. The CDR3 bases are TGTGCTAGTGGTTTGGGGACTAGCGGGGGCCTCTACGAGCAGTACTTC. Its protein is CASGLGTSGGLYEQYF. Combining the CDR3 with reference TRBV12-5 and TRBJ2-7 gives the whole variable domain DARVTQTPRHKVTEMGQEVTMRCQPILGHNTVFWYRQTMMQGLELLAYFRNRAPLDDSGMPKDRFSAEMPDATLATLKIQPSEPRDSAVYFCASGLGTSGGLYEQYFGPGTRLTVT.

The rearrangement joins TRBV6-5 to TRBJ1-1; D gene ambiguous. The germline gives CDR1 MNHEY, CDR2 SVGAGI. There are 12 residues in the CDR3. V shed 6 bases and J shed 1 base, with 6 bases lying between them. The CDR3, as DNA: TGTGCCAGCAGCCGCCCGAACACTGAAGCTTTCTTT. This encodes CASSRPNTEAFF.

The chain recombines TRBV12-3 or TRBV12-4 with TRBJ2-5, with 7 bases lining up with TRBD1. The ends lost 5 bases at V and 2 bases at J; junction bases unmatched: 8. The CDR3 length is 15 residues. The CDR3 nucleotides are TGTGCCAGCAGTCCTATTTGGGACAGACAAGAGACCCAGTACTTC. The encoded protein is CASSPIWDRQETQYF.

The rearrangement links TRBV2 to TRBJ2-3, with 9 bases matching TRBD1. The trim removed 9 bases at V and 4 bases at J, leaving 5 bases unmatched. Germline lookup yields CDR1 SNHLY and CDR2 FYNNEI. This CDR3 spans 13 amino acids. The CDR3 bases are TGTGCCAGAGACAGGGGGGTAGCAGATACGCAGTATTTT. This gives the protein CARDRGVADTQYF.

This clonotype has a handful of counts. The rearrangement joins TRBV10-3 to TRBJ2-3; 9 bases fit TRBD2. V lost 6 bases to trimming and J lost 9 bases; unmatched junction nucleotides: 19. Germline V lookup: CDR1 ENHRY, CDR2 SYGVKD. The CDR3 covers 17 residues. CDR3 in amino acids: CAISAGNWAGGQKTQYF. CDR3 nucleotide sequence: TGTGCCATCAGCGCCGGGAATTGGGCGGGGGGGCAGAAGACGCAGTATTTT.

This clonotype was picked up many times. V gene TRBV6-1 combines with J gene TRBJ2-1; TRBD2 matches at 9 bases. The CDR3 is 13 residues long. CDR1 is MNHNS, CDR2 SASEGT, per germline. The ends lost 5 bases at V and 7 bases at J; junction bases unmatched: 3. The CDR3 bases are TGTGCCAGCAGTTGGCGGGAGGGGAATGAGCAGTTCTTC. Its translation is CASSWREGNEQFF.

The chain links TRBV15 to TRBJ1-2; D call uncertain. V gave up 0 bases and J gave up 4 bases, with 3 bases separating them. Per the germline V gene, CDR1 is LNHNV and CDR2 is YYDKDF (reference sequence). The CDR3 has 12 amino acids. CDR3 in amino acids: CATSRDPYGYTF. The CDR3 DNA sequence: TGTGCCACCAGCAGAGATCCCTATGGCTACACCTTC.

The gene calls are TRBV6-8 and TRBJ1-1, with D possibly being TRBD1 (5 bases). Deletions cut 3 bases from V and 3 bases from J, with 14 bases between. The CDR3 length is 15 residues. Germline V gives CDR1 MNHGY, CDR2 SAAAGT. The CDR3 sequence is CASSYVGVMDTEAFF. CDR3 DNA sequence: TGTGCCAGCAGTTATGTGGGGGTAATGGACACTGAAGCTTTCTTT.

Notes on this clonotype: One junction end does not reproduce the germline sequence, and a read error may be involved. This chain links TRBV3-1 with TRBJ2-5, with TRBD2 as a possible D gene (5 bases). In germline, CDR1 is LGHDT, CDR2 YNNKEL (reference sequence). The CDR3 runs 11 residues. The CDR3 loop is CASSYGGPRNF. The CDR3 coding sequence is TGTGCCAGCAGCTACGGCGGGCCCAGAAACTTC.

About this clonotype: Possible read error: a much larger clone is one base away. The chain combines TRBV2 with TRBJ2-7; no clear D. Germline CDR1 is SNHLY and CDR2 is FYNNEI. The length of the CDR3 is 11 residues. The CDR3 nucleotides read TGTGCCAGCGCCATCTTTTACGAGCATTACTTC. Encoded protein: CASAIFYEHYF. The full variable domain, completed using reference TRBV2 and TRBJ2-7, is EPEVTQTPSHQVTQMGQEVILRCVPISNHLYFYWYRQILGQKVEFLVSFYNNEISEKSEIFDDQFSVERPDGSNFTLKIRSTKLEDSAMYFCASAIFYEHYFGPGTRLTVT.